Here is one TCR beta chain with its context. No antigen is known for it. This entry comes from a study of CD8 T cells in Susac syndrome. Notes on the study in general: The study conceded that its TCR sequencing and HLA analysis involved relatively few individuals.

This CDR3 region has 18 residues. The multiple sclerosis controls were treatment-naive patients with relapsing-remitting disease that was stable or active. Both CD4+ and CD8+ T cells were negatively isolated, and TEMRA cells underwent FACS enrichment. Reverse transcription of about 0.5 to 1 ug RNA was carried out with random hexamers. The immunoSEQ assay covered 54 Vbeta and 13 Jbeta segments for CDR3. One entry per CDR3 protein results from TCRdb running MiXCR on the immunoSEQ multiplex PCR reads. The sample carries fewer than 350,000 distinct CDR3 sequences, around 91% recorded once. The chain joins TRBV21-1 to TRBJ2-1; no DNA check was done on the table's D call, TRBD2. TRBV21-1 is marked as a pseudogene. The receptor was derived from a human donor with multiple sclerosis. Sequenced sample: CD8+ T cells from PBMCs. This CDR3 reads CASSWDPRQGLTYNEQFF. The DNA for the CDR3 is TGTGCCAGCAGTTGGGATCCTAGGCAGGGACTAACCTACAATGAGCAGTTCTTC.